This TCR beta chain originates from a study of blood T cells in healthy people across ages. The CDR3 length is 14 residues. The V gene's germline CDR1 is GTSNPN and CDR2 SVGIG (reference sequence). Extracted total RNA amounted to at least 5.5 micrograms for each sample. A second PCR of roughly 7 to 11 cycles used a sample-barcoded 5' primer and a J-beta primer mix. Through a template-switch adaptor with 12 random nucleotides, each cDNA molecule received a tag. MiXCR, run by TCRdb on the 5' RACE reads, gives a single entry per CDR3 protein. The sample has hundreds of thousands of distinct CDR3 sequences, 25% to 30% seen once.

The origin of this receptor is an elderly woman in good health. Sequencing was carried out using blood. V and J are TRBV30 and TRBJ1-1; a weak D match, TRBD1 (6 bases). The CDR3 region has the DNA TGTGGTTGGGGGCGTGTAGGCGGGAACACTGAAGCTTTCTTT. Protein: CGWGRVGGNTEAFF.